This T cell receptor beta chain was profiled in a study of cytomegalovirus exposure and HLA in healthy donors. There are 15 residues in the CDR3. The V gene's germline CDR1 is MGHRA and CDR2 YSYEKL. V lost 6 bases to trimming and J lost 2 bases; unmatched junction nucleotides: 2. PCR primers comprised 60 Vbeta and 13 Jbeta primers. Sequencing used immunoSEQ multiplex PCR; TCRdb keeps in-frame clones, though not all of them. Among about 200,000 clones listed, about four fifths were seen once. What was sequenced was PBMCs. The chain combines TRBV4-1 with TRBJ2-1, with 12 bases fitting TRBD2. This clonotype was sampled from a boy between 2 and 10 years old in good health and CMV-seronegative. DNA of the CDR3: TGCGCCAGCAGTCTAGCGGGGGGGCCCTACAATGAGCAGTTCTTC. Translated: CASSLAGGPYNEQFF.